Listed here are 16 T cell receptor beta chains from one sample, sequenced in a study of read filtering for tumor transcriptome and immune sequencing. Molecular barcoded adaptors covering alpha/delta and beta/gamma chains were used on roughly 370 ng RNA. TCRdb analysed the reads with MiXCR anew, one entry per CDR3 protein. There are tens of thousands of distinct CDR3 sequences in the sample; roughly a fifth occur only once, and about a tenth lies in the top ten. Sequencing used a population of CD138-negative cells sorted from bone marrow. The source of these receptors is a donor over 35 with multiple myeloma.

This clonotype was seen only a few times. This chain connects TRBV10-3 to TRBJ2-1; 9 positions match TRBD1. Germline V gives CDR1 ENHRY, CDR2 SYGVKD. V lost 2 bases and J lost 4; bases outside the gene matches: 3. The CDR3 consists of 15 residues. The CDR3 coding sequence is TGTGCCATCAGTGAGGGGACAGGGAGGTACAATGAGCAGTTCTTC. This encodes CAISEGTGRYNEQFF.

The rearrangement joins TRBV12-3 or TRBV12-4 to TRBJ2-1; no definite D call. The CDR3 covers 13 residues. V was trimmed by 2 bases and J by 2 bases, leaving 4 bases between them. CDR3 region: CASSLLAYNEQFF. DNA for the CDR3: TGTGCCAGCAGTTTATTAGCCTACAATGAGCAGTTCTTC.

Remarks on this clonotype: This sequence may be a read error, since a much larger clone differs from it by one base. The chain joins TRBV29-1 to TRBJ2-1, with D maybe TRBD2 (5 bases). Per the germline V gene, CDR1 is SQVTM and CDR2 is ANQGSEA. The CDR3 runs to 14 residues. CDR3 region: CSVPRGSSYNEQLF. In DNA form, the CDR3 reads TGCAGCGTCCCCCGTGGGAGCTCCTACAATGAGCAGCTCTTC.

In its sample, this clonotype was seen many times. This chain joins TRBV3-1 and TRBJ1-1, with no clear D. There are 18 residues in the CDR3. From germline, CDR1 is LGHDT and CDR2 YNNKEL (reference sequence). Trimming stripped 4 bases from V and 0 bases from J, with 21 bases between. CDR3 in amino acids: CASSRSPGPLNLNTEAFF. As DNA, the CDR3 is TGTGCCAGCAGCCGATCACCGGGCCCCCTAAACCTGAACACTGAAGCTTTCTTT.

In the case of this clonotype: It differs at one base from a far larger clone, so likely a read error. The chain couples TRBV5-3 to TRBJ2-1; D is ambiguous. TRBV5-3 counts as an open reading frame of uncertain function. There are 14 residues in the CDR3. The CDR3 spells CASSSNSSYNEQFF. In nucleotides, the CDR3 is TGTGCCAGCAGCTCGAACAGTTCCTACAATGAGCAGTTCTTC.

This clonotype was seen repeatedly, ten times or more. The V call is TRBV30, the J call TRBJ1-5, with 9 positions matching TRBD1. The germline V gene has CDR1 GTSNPN and CDR2 SVGIG (reference sequence). The CDR3 runs 15 residues. The V segment lost 2 bases and the J segment 4 bases; nucleotides outside the gene matches: 6. The CDR3 sequence is CAWSKGQGENQPQHF. As DNA, the CDR3 is TGTGCCTGGAGTAAGGGACAGGGCGAAAATCAGCCCCAGCATTTT.

This clonotype has a count of ten or more. The chain uses TRBV20-1 and TRBJ2-5; 9 nucleotides line up with TRBD2. Per germline, CDR1 DFQATT and CDR2 SNEGSKA (reference sequence). The CDR3 is 15 residues long. Trimming cost V 3 bases and J 1 base; bases outside gene matches: 6. The CDR3 DNA sequence: TGCAGTGCTAGCAGGGCTAGCGGGGTCCAAGAGACCCAGTACTTC. Translation gives CSASRASGVQETQYF.

As concerns this clonotype: A much larger clone lies one base from this, so it may be a read error. The chain has TRBV20-1 and TRBJ2-2; the D gene is possibly TRBD1 (5 bases). The CDR3 extends over 14 amino acids. Germline V gives CDR1 DFQATT, CDR2 SNEGSKA (reference sequence). Written as DNA, the CDR3 is TGCAGTGCCCAGATTCCAGGGAACATCGGGGAGCTGTTTTTT. Residues: CSAQIPGNIGELFF.

About this clonotype itself: One junction end does not reproduce the germline sequence, and a read error may be involved. The rearrangement joins TRBV5-1 to TRBJ2-1; D is possibly TRBD2 (6 bases). The CDR3 is 15 amino acids. Germline CDR1 is SGHRS and CDR2 is YFSETQ. The CDR3 reads CAGSLGAGPYNGQFF. The CDR3 DNA follows: TGCGCCGGCAGCTTGGGCGCGGGACCCTACAATGGGCAGTTCTTC.

This sequence joins TRBV6-6 and TRBJ1-4; unclear D gene. In germline, CDR1 is MNHNY, CDR2 SVGAGI (reference sequence). The CDR3 has 14 residues. V was shortened by 0 bases and J by 5 bases, with 7 bases between the two germline ends. The CDR3 region has the DNA TGTGCCAGCAGTTACTCGAGAAGCAATGAAAAACTGTTTTTT. It encodes CASSYSRSNEKLFF.

About this clonotype: A much bigger clone sits one base away, suggesting this may be a read error. V is TRBV7-3 and J is TRBJ1-1, with D unresolved. CDR3 length: 12 residues. Trimming left V 2 bases short and J 8 bases short, with 9 bases between. CDR1 SGHTA and CDR2 FQGTGA come from the germline V gene. The CDR3 sequence is CASSLGPKEAFF. The CDR3 DNA is TGTGCCAGCAGCTTAGGACCGAAGGAAGCTTTCTTT.

This clonotype showed up many times. This chain connects TRBV20-1 to TRBJ1-1; D not resolved. Germline V gene data show CDR1 as DFQATT and CDR2 as SNEGSKA (reference sequence). The CDR3 extends over 12 amino acids. The V and J ends lost 2 bases and 7 bases respectively, with 11 bases between them. CDR3 nucleotide sequence: TGCAGTGCTAGATTAGCGGGGATTGAAGCTTTCTTT. Translated, it gives CSARLAGIEAFF.

This clonotype was recorded many times. The rearrangement uses TRBV5-1 and TRBJ2-7; 8 bases align to TRBD1. The CDR3 loop spans 15 amino acids. The J segment lost 7 bases and the V segment lost 2 bases, leaving 11 bases of the junction unmatched. CDR1 is SGHRS, CDR2 YFSETQ, per germline. The chain's CDR3 is CASSLGTGYSGEQYF. The CDR3 DNA is TGCGCCAGCAGCTTAGGGACAGGCTACTCGGGAGAGCAGTACTTC.

This clonotype was seen many times. This chain uses TRBV6-2 or TRBV6-3 with TRBJ1-5, with D possibly matching TRBD1 (5 bases). V lost 5 bases and J 15 bases, leaving 17 bases between the germline ends. CDR1 is MNHEY, CDR2 SVGEGT, per germline. The CDR3 has 12 amino acids. This chain's CDR3 is CASSNPDKKRHF. DNA of the CDR3: TGTGCCAGCAGTAACCCGGACAAAAAACGGCATTTT.

This clonotype showed up many times. V usage is TRBV5-1 and J usage is TRBJ2-6; 7 bases line up with TRBD1. The germline CDR1 and CDR2 sequences are SGHRS and YFSETQ. The V segment lost 1 base and the J segment 0 bases; nucleotides outside the gene matches: 4. The CDR3 totals 17 residues. CDR3 sequence: CASSLTGDDSGANVLTF. CDR3 bases: TGCGCCAGCAGCTTGACAGGGGATGACTCTGGGGCCAACGTCCTGACTTTC.

The chain carries TRBV9 and TRBJ1-4; unclear D gene. Trimming left V 4 bases short and J 0 bases short, with 19 bases between. The CDR3 loop spans 18 amino acids. Per the germline V gene, CDR1 is SGDLS and CDR2 is YYNGEE. CDR3 region: CASSPPPGGAATNEKLFF. CDR3 DNA: TGTGCCAGCAGCCCGCCCCCGGGAGGCGCGGCAACTAATGAAAAACTGTTTTTT.